This TCR beta chain is from a study of T and B cells in COVID-19 patients. Overall study: Blood was sampled from COVID-19 patients who were either actively infected or recovered.

BIOMED2 TRB-A/B primer pools were used in multiplex TRB PCR. TCRdb passed the multiplex PCR reads through MiXCR, listing each CDR3 protein once. The sample has roughly 8,400 distinct CDR3 sequences; about 23% are singletons. By its share, this clonotype is medium-sized. Its antigen is undetermined. TRB was amplified from about 250-500 ng of blood genomic DNA. Study results and limitations: Patients with COVID-19 reportedly showed strongly skewed T cell receptor beta variable and joining gene usage. Sorted SARS-CoV-2-responsive or tetramer+ T cells and CD4+, regulatory and CD8+ subsets were not yet sequenced. At recovery TRB diversity and richness exceeded healthy donors, after highly clonal active COVID-19 repertoires.

CDR1 MNHEY and CDR2 SMNVEV come from the germline V gene (reference sequence). The CDR3 is made up of 15 amino acids. The trim removed 4 bases at V and 2 bases at J, leaving 6 bases unmatched. The sequence was obtained from a human donor who had recovered from COVID-19. The chain employs TRBV27 and TRBJ2-7; 9 bases align to TRBD2. The sequenced material came from blood. CDR3 DNA: TGTGCCAGCAGTTGGCTAGCGGGGTCAACCTACGAGCAGTACTTC. It encodes CASSWLAGSTYEQYF.